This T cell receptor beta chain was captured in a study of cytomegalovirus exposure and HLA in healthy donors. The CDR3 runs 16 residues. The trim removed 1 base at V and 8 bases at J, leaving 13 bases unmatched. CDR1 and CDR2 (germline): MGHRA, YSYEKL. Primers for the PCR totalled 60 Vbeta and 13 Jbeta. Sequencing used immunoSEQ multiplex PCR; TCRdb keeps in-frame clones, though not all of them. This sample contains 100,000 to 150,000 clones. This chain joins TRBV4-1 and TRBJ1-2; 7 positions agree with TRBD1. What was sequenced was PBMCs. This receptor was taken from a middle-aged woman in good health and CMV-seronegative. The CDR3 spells CASSQGRGGPFRGYTF. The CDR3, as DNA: TGCGCCAGCAGCCAAGGGAGAGGGGGCCCGTTTAGGGGCTACACCTTC.